This T cell receptor (beta chain) comes out of a study of blood T cells in healthy people across ages. Study results and limitations: Age showed a roughly linear inverse relationship with TCR beta diversity per million T cells.

This clonotype was observed a handful of times. Its antigen is not known. Then a second PCR, running roughly 7 to 12 cycles, was carried out with a sample-barcoded 5' primer and a J-beta primer mix. Each CDR3 protein gets one entry after TCRdb re-called the 5' RACE reads with MiXCR. The data hold 550,000 to 750,000 distinct CDR3 sequences, with roughly 21% observed a single time. Each sample provided at least 6 micrograms of extracted total RNA. This sequence originates from a man between 65 and 79 years old in good health. Input material: blood.

CDR3 sequence (DNA): TGTGCCAGCAGCCCAGCAGGCGACCTCTCCTACGAGCAGTACTTC. Translated: CASSPAGDLSYEQYF. The V and J genes are TRBV3-1 and TRBJ2-5; D remains unclear. The J call is uncertain, as TRBJ2-7 better fits the DNA end. Germline CDR1 LGHDT, CDR2 YNNKEL (reference sequence). This CDR3 spans 15 amino acids.